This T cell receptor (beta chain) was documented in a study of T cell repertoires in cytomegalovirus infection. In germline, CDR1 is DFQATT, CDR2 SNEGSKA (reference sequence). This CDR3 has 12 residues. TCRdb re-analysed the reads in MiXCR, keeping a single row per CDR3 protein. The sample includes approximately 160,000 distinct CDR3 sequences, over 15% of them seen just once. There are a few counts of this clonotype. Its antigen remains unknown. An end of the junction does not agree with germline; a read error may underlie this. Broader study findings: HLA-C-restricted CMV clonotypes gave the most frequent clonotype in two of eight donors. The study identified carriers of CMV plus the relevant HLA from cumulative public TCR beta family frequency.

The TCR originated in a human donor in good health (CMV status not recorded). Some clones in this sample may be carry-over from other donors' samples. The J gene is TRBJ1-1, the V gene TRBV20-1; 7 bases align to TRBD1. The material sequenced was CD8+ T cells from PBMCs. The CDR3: CSARVKGQWGNF. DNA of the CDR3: TGCAGTGCTAGAGTTAAGGGACAGTGGGGAAACTTT.